The 9 T cell receptor beta chains listed next were all sequenced from one sample in a study of T cell responses to AZD1222 COVID-19 vaccine. Profiling relied on immunoSEQ multiplex PCR, and the TCRdb table lists in-frame clones only, not all of them. The sample includes about 130,000 clones, 70% to 90% seen only once; the top ten take roughly a tenth. Material: peripheral blood, obtained on day 0 of AZD1222 vaccination. These receptors all stem from an adult in good health.

This chain links TRBV4-3 with TRBJ2-7; D ambiguous. Germline loops: CDR1 LGHNA, CDR2 YSLEER. V lost 4 bases and J lost 3, with 16 bases in between. The CDR3 consists of 15 residues. The CDR3 protein is CASSRVKGLIYEQYF. The CDR3 DNA reads as TGCGCCAGCAGCCGCGTGAAAGGTCTCATCTACGAGCAGTACTTC.

This sequence joins TRBV2 and TRBJ1-1; 10 bases match TRBD1. Germline V CDR1 and CDR2: SNHLY, FYNNEI. CDR3 length: 14 amino acids. Germline trimming cut 5 bases from V and 5 bases from J; bases unmatched to any gene: 5. The CDR3 region has the DNA TGTGCCAGCAGTCGGGACAGGGGAGGGACTGAAGCTTTCTTT. This gives the protein CASSRDRGGTEAFF.

The genes are TRBV9 and TRBJ2-3; 14 bases fit TRBD2. The CDR3 is 20 residues long. CDR1 is SGDLS, CDR2 YYNGEE, per germline. V was pared by 0 bases and J by 3 bases, with 12 bases of the junction left unmatched. The CDR3 nucleotides are TGTGCCAGCAGCGTAGGAGGGAGGACTAGCGGGAGGTATATAACAGATACGCAGTATTTT. It codes for CASSVGGRTSGRYITDTQYF.

This clone was counted a single time. J is TRBJ1-5 and V is TRBV12-3 or TRBV12-4; D is unresolved. The CDR3 runs 12 residues. Trimming cost V 1 base and J 15 bases, with 13 bases left between them. CDR3 loop: CASSLGQAVGHF. CDR3 DNA: TGTGCCAGCAGTTTAGGGCAAGCCGTGGGGCATTTT.

This clone was detected a few times. This chain connects TRBV3-1 (or the pseudogene TRBV3-2) to TRBJ2-2; 11 bases line up with TRBD1. The junction had 4 bases not matched to a gene; V was cut back by 2 bases and J by 5 bases. The CDR3 is 16 amino acids. Germline values: CDR1 LGHDT, CDR2 YNNKEL (reference sequence). The CDR3 sequence is CASSQPGDRGTGELFF. Written as DNA, the CDR3 is TGTGCCAGCAGCCAACCTGGGGACAGGGGGACCGGGGAGCTGTTTTTT.

This clone came up once. The J gene is TRBJ2-3, the V gene TRBV3-1 (or the pseudogene TRBV3-2); 10 bases align to TRBD1. The V gene end was trimmed by 5 bases and the J gene end by 3 bases; junction bases not matched to a gene: 5. Germline values: CDR1 LGHDT, CDR2 YNNKEL (reference sequence). The CDR3 is 15 amino acids. The CDR3: CASSSRGQGTDTQYF. For the CDR3, the DNA is TGTGCCAGCAGCTCAAGGGGACAGGGGACAGATACGCAGTATTTT.

The V and J genes are TRBV19 and TRBJ2-1, with TRBD1 matching 7 bases. CDR3 length: 16 amino acids. Trimming cost V 6 bases and J 2 bases; bases outside gene matches: 10. Per germline, CDR1 LNHDA and CDR2 SQIVND (reference sequence). The CDR3 DNA reads TGTGCCAGTAGCGACCCGGGACAGCAGGCCTACAATGAGCAGTTCTTC. This codes for CASSDPGQQAYNEQFF.

V gene TRBV5-5 combines with J gene TRBJ2-2; TRBD1 matches 8 bases. V was pared by 7 bases and J by 5 bases, with 10 bases of the junction left unmatched. CDR3 length: 15 residues. Germline loops: CDR1 SGHKS, CDR2 YYEKEE (reference sequence). CDR3 loop: CASQGTGRVTGELFF. The CDR3 region has the DNA TGTGCCAGCCAAGGGACAGGACGTGTAACCGGGGAGCTGTTTTTT.

V usage is TRBV6-2 or TRBV6-3 and J usage is TRBJ1-2, with a tentative D call TRBD1 (5 bases). The germline V and J ends were trimmed by 4 bases and 8 bases, with 20 bases remaining between them. The CDR3 is 15 amino acids. Germline lookup yields CDR1 MNHEY and CDR2 SVGEGT. CDR3 loop: CASSLGPPGNRGYTF. The DNA of the CDR3 is TGTGCCAGCAGTTTGGGACCGCCGGGGAATCGGGGCTACACCTTC.